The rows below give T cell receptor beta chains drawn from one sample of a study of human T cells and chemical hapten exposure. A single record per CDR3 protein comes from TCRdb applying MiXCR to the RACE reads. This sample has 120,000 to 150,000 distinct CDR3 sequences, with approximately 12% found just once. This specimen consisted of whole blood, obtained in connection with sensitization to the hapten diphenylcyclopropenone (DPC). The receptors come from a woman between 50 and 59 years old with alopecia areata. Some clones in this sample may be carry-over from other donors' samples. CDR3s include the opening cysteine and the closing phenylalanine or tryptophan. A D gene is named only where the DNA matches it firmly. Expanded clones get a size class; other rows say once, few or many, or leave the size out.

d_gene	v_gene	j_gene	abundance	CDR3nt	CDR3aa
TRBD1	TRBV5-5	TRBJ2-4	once	TGTGCCAGCAGCTTCCCGAGGTCGGGACAGGGAATTCAGTACTTC	CASSFPRSGQGIQYF
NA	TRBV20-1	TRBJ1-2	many	TGCAGCTCCTGGCAGTCGTATAATAATGGCTACACCTTC	CSSWQSYNNGYTF
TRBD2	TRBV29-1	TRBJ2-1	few	TGCAGCGTCCCTTTGACTAGCGGGAGTTGGAATGAGCAGTTCTTC	CSVPLTSGSWNEQFF
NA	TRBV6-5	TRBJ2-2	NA	TGTGCCAGCAAGAATTCAGGGGCGTACACCGGGGAGCTGTTTTTT	CASKNSGAYTGELFF
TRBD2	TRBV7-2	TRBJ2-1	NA	TGTGCCAGCAGCCTCCGGACTAGCGGGAGCGGGGTGTTCTTC	CASSLRTSGSGVFF
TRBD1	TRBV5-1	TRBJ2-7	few	TGCGCCAGCAGCTTAACCTCCGGGACAGGCGCCTACGAGCAGTACTTC	CASSLTSGTGAYEQYF
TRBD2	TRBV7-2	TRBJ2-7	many	TGTGCCAGCAGCTTAAGTCCCGGACTAGCGGTCGAGCAGTACTTC	CASSLSPGLAVEQYF
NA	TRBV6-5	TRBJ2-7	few	TGTGCCAGCAGCCCCCGGGCAGGGATCTCCTACGAGCAGTACTTC	CASSPRAGISYEQYF
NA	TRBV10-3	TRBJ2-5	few	TGTGCCATCAGTACCGGGGAGGACGAGACCCAGTACTTC	CAISTGEDETQYF
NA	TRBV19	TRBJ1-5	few	TGTGCCAGTAGTCGCCGAAGTAGCAATCAGCCCCAGCATTTT	CASSRRSSNQPQHF
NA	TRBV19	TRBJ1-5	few	TGTGCCAGTACCCAATTTAATCAGCCCCAGCATTTT	CASTQFNQPQHF
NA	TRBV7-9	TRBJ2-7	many	TGTGCCAGCAGTCTGACAGGCTACGAGCAGTACTTC	CASSLTGYEQYF
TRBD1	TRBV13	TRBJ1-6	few	TGTGCCAGCAGCTCTACAGGGGCCCTCTATAATTCACCCCTCCACTTT	CASSSTGALYNSPLHF
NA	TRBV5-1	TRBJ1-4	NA	TGCGCCAGCAGCTTGTGGGCGGGACGAAATGAAGAACTGTTTTTT	CASSLWAGRNEELFF
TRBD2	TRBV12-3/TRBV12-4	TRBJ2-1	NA	TGTGCCAGCAGTCCCTCCGGGAGGGGGGTCAATGAGCAGTTCTTC	CASSPSGRGVNEQFF
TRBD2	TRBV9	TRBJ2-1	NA	TGTGCCAGCAGCGTTCGAGCGGGAGAACACAATGAGCAGTTCTTC	CASSVRAGEHNEQFF
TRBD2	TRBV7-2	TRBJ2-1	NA	TGTGCCAGCAGCTCTAGCGGGAGAATCGGCAATGAGCAGTTCTTC	CASSSSGRIGNEQFF
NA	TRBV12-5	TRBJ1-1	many	TGTGCTAGTGGTTTGGGACAGTTGAACACTGAAGCTTTCTTT	CASGLGQLNTEAFF
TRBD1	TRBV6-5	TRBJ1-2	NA	TGTGCCAGCAGTCGCGGACAGGGGAATCATGGCTACACCTTC	CASSRGQGNHGYTF
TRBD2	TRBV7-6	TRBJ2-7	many	TGTGCCAGCAGCTTAGAGGCCAGCGGGACGATTTTCTACGAGCAGTACTTC	CASSLEASGTIFYEQYF
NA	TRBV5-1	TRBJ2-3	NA	TGCGCCAGCAGCTTGCAGAGCGGCCTTAACACAGATACGCAGTATTTT	CASSLQSGLNTDTQYF
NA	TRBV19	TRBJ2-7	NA	TGTGCCACCTTGGGACGGTCCTACGAGCAGTACTTC	CATLGRSYEQYF
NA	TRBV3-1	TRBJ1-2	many	TGTGCCAGCAGCCAAGATGAAGGGTACTATGGCTACACCTTC	CASSQDEGYYGYTF
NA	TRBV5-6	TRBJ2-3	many	TGTGCCAGCAGCTTTTTCGGGGACGTGGCAGATACGCAGTATTTT	CASSFFGDVADTQYF
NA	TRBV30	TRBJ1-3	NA	TGTGCCTGGCGGGACGCGCGATCCTCTGGAAACACCATATATTTT	CAWRDARSSGNTIYF